This T cell receptor beta chain is from a study of blood T cell repertoires in COVID-19 (dated by TCRdb to 2020 to 2021). Background for the entire study: Collaborator samples came from the United States, Italy and Spain and covered acute and convalescent phases of COVID-19. The prospective study material was composed of cDNA or gDNA derived from T cells, B-cell-depleted T cells, or PBMCs. Subjects who had been exposed to COVID-19, were actively infected with it, or had recovered from it provided the deeply sampled blood TCRbeta repertoires that made up the dataset. The repertoires were released in a freely available public database intended as a resource for research on the immune response to SARS-CoV-2. Samples were obtained from the ongoing ImmuneRACE study (first 160 participants) and from over 1,000 subjects provided by 6 global collaborators. Sample metadata almost always included a de-identified subject ID, COVID-19 status, age in years and sex. Where HLA class I and class II types were available, the types were taken from metadata supplied by the sample provider, not from assay-based typing. The paper's findings and limits, for the study overall: The amount of clinical and demographic metadata varied by source and participant and was provided uncurated.

To note about this clone: What antigen it recognizes has not been identified. Base qualities are missing; no much larger clone stands one base away.

From cysteine to phenylalanine, the CDR3 is 15 amino acids long. The entry retains the CDR3 DNA only, 45 bases that are in frame from base 1. Trimming takes 2 bases off V and 4 bases off J; junction bases not matched to a gene: 6. CDR1 and CDR2, per the germline V gene, are SGHRS and YFSETQ. The immunoSEQ Assay, a bias-controlled multiplex PCR, was used to amplify TCRbeta CDR3 regions from genomic DNA. In the original analysis: Within the assay, amplification of reference gene primers was used to estimate how many nucleated cells each sample contained. To quantify the absolute abundance of each unique TCRbeta CDR3 rearrangement, sequence reads were collapsed and filtered. For each sample, productive Simpson clonality was calculated as the square root of Simpson's diversity index across productive rearrangements. TCRdb stores this immuneACCESS table with in-frame sequences only. Part of the clones is absent; in the studies checked, under half of the shortfall reflects unresolved V genes, and no reason is known for the rest. V and J calls and clone size are given by that table; D and trimming were obtained from the DNA. The table for this sample lists about 140,000 clones; 80% to 85% of them were counted only once. The ten largest account for roughly 8.2% of the sample.

Whole blood was collected in K2EDTA tubes by collaborating institutions according to the institutions' own protocols. For TCRbeta analysis, collaborators shipped samples as frozen whole blood, isolated PBMCs, or DNA extracted from either of those sample types. The sequence was obtained from a human donor in a cohort sampled during active COVID-19. This sequence uses TRBV5-1 and TRBJ2-5, and TRBD2 aligns with 9 junction nucleotides. What was sequenced was peripheral blood. The nucleotide sequence reads TGCGCCAGCAGCTTCACTGGACTAGCGTCAGAGACCCAGTACTTC. This gives the protein CASSFTGLASETQYF.